The clone carrying this T cell receptor (beta chain) was recorded many times. Per germline, CDR1 DFQATT and CDR2 SNEGSKA (reference sequence). There are 14 residues in the CDR3. The junction had 12 bases not matched to a gene; V was cut back by 7 bases and J by 9 bases. TCRdb ran MiXCR on the 5' RACE reads and lists one entry per CDR3 protein. Among 500,000 to 700,000 distinct CDR3 sequences listed, roughly 7.1% were seen once. This specimen comes from a study of identical twins. The same data also contributed to another study, on yellow fever vaccine responses in identical twins.

Sample: PBMCs. The source is a woman between 18 and 30 years old in good health. The V and J genes are TRBV20-1 and TRBJ2-1; TRBD2 agrees at 10 bases. The CDR3 DNA reads as TGCAGTGGACCGGGACTAGCGACCCGGGGTGAGCAGTTCTTC. Its protein is CSGPGLATRGEQFF.